This T cell receptor (beta chain) was sequenced for a study of T cells after yellow fever vaccination. Study-level points and caveats: The appearance of a small share of clonotypes in both CD4 and CD8 compartments was observed.

A remark on this clonotype: Antigen: not known.

From the 5' RACE reads, TCRdb called clonotypes with MiXCR, one entry per CDR3 protein. In the table there are hundreds of thousands of distinct CDR3 sequences, about 3.5% of which are singletons. CDR3 length equals 15 residues. Germline-derived CDR1 and CDR2 are SGHKS and YYEKEE (reference sequence). With V trimmed by 2 bases and J by 6 bases, 7 bases remained unmatched. This clonotype originated in a man aged 18 to 30 who received the YFV17D yellow fever vaccine. V is TRBV5-5 and J is TRBJ2-2, with TRBD1 identical over 7 bases. The source was PBMCs, collected on the day of the yellow fever booster vaccination. The CDR3 region is CASSLRQGTAGELFF. The CDR3 DNA is TGTGCCAGCAGCTTAAGACAGGGTACGGCCGGGGAGCTGTTTTTT.